Listed below are T cell receptor beta chains from one sample, sequenced in a study of T cell responses to AZD1222 COVID-19 vaccine. Libraries were prepared by immunoSEQ multiplex PCR; TCRdb keeps only in-frame clonotypes and omits some of them. The table includes just over 150,000 clones, 80% to 90% detected once. The sample was peripheral blood, taken after recovery from COVID-19. The receptors originated from an adult who had recovered from COVID-19. Each CDR3 is given with its conserved first and last residue. A D gene is named only where the DNA matches it firmly. Expanded clones are given a class, and other clones once, few, many or no size at all.

.,TRBD1,TRBJ2-7,TRBV6-2/TRBV6-3,CASSYWGQVAYEQYF,TGTGCCAGCAGTTATTGGGGACAGGTAGCCTACGAGCAGTACTTC
.,TRBD2,TRBJ2-7,TRBV10-3,CAISDASGSSYEQYF,TGTGCCATCAGTGACGCTAGCGGGAGCTCCTACGAGCAGTACTTC
.,.,TRBJ2-7,TRBV7-9,CASSLGAGGPYEQYF,TGTGCCAGCAGCTTAGGGGCAGGAGGCCCCTACGAGCAGTACTTC
.,TRBD2,TRBJ2-7,TRBV5-1,CASSLVPSGSEQYF,TGCGCCAGCAGCTTGGTTCCTAGCGGGAGCGAGCAGTACTTC
few,.,TRBJ2-5,TRBV5-1,CASSLDGAAQETQYF,TGCGCCAGCAGCTTGGATGGAGCGGCCCAAGAGACCCAGTACTTC
.,TRBD2,TRBJ2-7,TRBV10-2,CASVHPTSGRVEQYF,TGCGCCAGCGTCCATCCGACTAGCGGGAGAGTCGAGCAGTACTTC
.,.,TRBJ2-6,TRBV27,CASSFGGGTGANVLTF,TGTGCCAGCAGTTTCGGAGGGGGGACTGGGGCCAACGTCCTGACTTTC
.,.,TRBJ1-1,TRBV5-1,CASSLYPPNTEAFF,TGCGCCAGCAGCCTGTATCCCCCGAACACTGAAGCTTTCTTT
.,.,TRBJ1-2,TRBV6-5,CASSYTDNYGYTF,TGTGCCAGCAGTTACACCGACAACTATGGCTACACCTTC
.,TRBD1,TRBJ1-5,TRBV19,CASSIDWSDRGNQPQHF,TGTGCCAGTAGTATAGATTGGTCGGACAGGGGCAATCAGCCCCAGCATTTT
.,TRBD1,TRBJ2-7,TRBV5-1,CASSTRDSNYEQYF,TGCGCCAGCAGCACCCGGGACAGCAACTACGAGCAGTACTTC
.,TRBD1,TRBJ1-4,TRBV11-2,CASSQGTGINEKLFF,TGTGCCAGCAGCCAAGGGACAGGTATTAATGAAAAACTGTTTTTT
few,.,TRBJ2-7,TRBV18,CASSSRVGEQYF,TGTGCCAGCTCATCCCGGGTCGGGGAGCAGTACTTC
.,TRBD1,TRBJ2-2,TRBV7-2,CASSPSGTGTVRTGELFF,TGTGCCAGCAGCCCCTCTGGGACAGGGACGGTTCGCACCGGGGAGCTGTTTTTT
once,TRBD2,TRBJ2-5,TRBV5-1,CASSKGLAGGPETQYF,TGCGCCAGCAGCAAGGGACTAGCGGGAGGGCCAGAGACCCAGTACTTC
.,.,TRBJ1-1,TRBV28,CASSRRDTEAFF,TGTGCCAGCAGCCGCCGGGACACTGAAGCTTTCTTT
.,TRBD1,TRBJ1-1,TRBV4-1,CASRGDRVNTEAFF,TGCGCCAGCAGAGGGGACAGGGTGAACACTGAAGCTTTCTTT
.,.,TRBJ1-1,TRBV20-1,CSARGGGEAFF,TGCAGTGCTAGAGGTGGAGGGGAAGCTTTCTTT
.,.,TRBJ2-3,TRBV5-6,CASSLAGYTQYF,TGTGCCAGCAGCTTGGCTGGGTATACGCAGTATTTT
few,.,TRBJ2-2,TRBV7-3,CASRPGPRDGELFF,TGTGCCAGCAGACCGGGACCCCGGGACGGGGAGCTGTTTTTT
.,TRBD2,TRBJ2-7,TRBV19,CASSIVGGGTYEQYF,TGTGCCAGTAGTATAGTAGGCGGGGGGACCTACGAGCAGTACTTC
.,.,TRBJ2-5,TRBV7-6,CASSPLYQETQYF,TGTGCCAGCAGCCCACTTTACCAAGAGACCCAGTACTTC
.,.,TRBJ2-2,TRBV27,CASRDGTNTGELFF,TGTGCCAGCCGGGACGGGACGAACACCGGGGAGCTGTTTTTT
once,.,TRBJ1-5,TRBV10-3,CAISGTNQPQHF,TGTGCCATCAGTGGCACCAATCAGCCCCAGCATTTT
once,TRBD1,TRBJ2-3,TRBV12-3/TRBV12-4,CASSTGGTDTQYF,TGTGCCAGCAGCACAGGGGGCACAGATACGCAGTATTTT
.,TRBD2,TRBJ2-1,TRBV7-8,CASSLALAGGPRNEQFF,TGTGCCAGCAGCTTAGCCCTAGCGGGGGGGCCTCGCAATGAGCAGTTCTTC
.,.,TRBJ1-4,TRBV5-1,CASSPRGEWEEKLFF,TGCGCCAGCAGCCCGCGGGGGGAGTGGGAGGAAAAACTGTTTTTT
.,TRBD1,TRBJ1-5,TRBV4-2,CASSRNGDREIQPQHF,TGTGCCAGCAGCCGCAATGGGGACAGGGAGATTCAGCCCCAGCATTTT
once,TRBD2,TRBJ2-3,TRBV9,CASSAGGTLRTDTQYF,TGTGCCAGCAGCGCGGGGGGGACCCTTAGGACAGATACGCAGTATTTT
medium-sized,TRBD1,TRBJ1-1,TRBV9,CASSPRGRTEAFF,TGTGCCAGCAGCCCCAGGGGGCGGACTGAAGCTTTCTTT
.,.,TRBJ1-5,TRBV28,CASSFVGQEWSNQPQHF,TGTGCCAGCAGTTTCGTTGGGCAGGAGTGGAGCAATCAGCCCCAGCATTTT
.,.,TRBJ1-2,TRBV18,CASSPYQLYGYTF,TGTGCCAGCTCACCATACCAACTCTATGGCTACACCTTC
.,.,TRBJ1-1,TRBV11-3,CASSSNDGGAFF,TGTGCCAGCAGCTCGAACGACGGTGGAGCTTTCTTT
.,.,TRBJ2-3,TRBV2,CASRRSTDTQYF,TGTGCCTCAAGACGGAGCACAGATACGCAGTATTTT
.,.,TRBJ1-2,TRBV29-1,CSVRTHPGGYTF,TGCAGCGTTCGGACCCACCCTGGTGGCTACACCTTC